Given below is one TCR beta chain in context. Its cognate antigen has yet to be identified. No much larger clone exists at a distance of one base, and base qualities are not known. This entry belongs to a study of blood T cell repertoires in COVID-19 (dated by TCRdb to 2020 to 2021). Looking at the study overall: Samples from collaborators originated in the United States, Italy and Spain and spanned both the acute and convalescent phases of COVID-19. The material from the prospective study consisted of cDNA or gDNA derived from T cells, B-cell-depleted T cells, or PBMCs. The dataset comprised deeply sampled blood TCRbeta repertoires from subjects exposed to, actively infected with, or recovered from COVID-19. A freely available public database, intended as a resource for researchers studying the immune response to SARS-CoV-2, is where the repertoires were released. The samples were drawn from two sources: the first 160 participants of the ongoing ImmuneRACE study, and 1,200 or so subjects contributed by 6 global collaborators. Nearly every sample came with metadata listing a de-identified subject ID, COVID-19 status, age in years and sex. HLA class I and class II types, where available, came from metadata supplied by the sample provider rather than from assay-based typing.

What the authors observed across the whole study: The amount of clinical and demographic metadata varied by source and participant and was provided uncurated.

TCRbeta CDR3 regions were amplified from genomic DNA by means of the immunoSEQ Assay, a bias-controlled multiplex PCR. Regarding the original processing steps: Within the assay, amplification of reference gene primers was used to estimate how many nucleated cells each sample contained. To quantify the absolute abundance of each unique TCRbeta CDR3 rearrangement, sequence reads were collapsed and filtered. For each sample, productive Simpson clonality was calculated by taking the square root of Simpson's diversity index across productive rearrangements. Sourced from immuneACCESS, this table was stored by TCRdb with only in-frame sequences that have V and J called. A share of the clones is absent; for the studies checked, an unresolved V gene accounts for under half, and the remainder has no known explanation. The DNA was the basis for D and trimming; V, J and clone size are from that table. The sample table shows 350,000 to 400,000 clones, and approximately 89% are seen once. In total, the top ten clones hold around 0.94% of the sample.

In the prospective study, participants were roughly 18 to 95 years old, resided in 24 geographic areas of the United States, and were enrolled through a virtual design. In the prospective study, cohorts were assigned on the basis of participant-reported clinical history obtained from a screening survey and a study questionnaire. Exposed participants were defined as having been in contact with someone with a PCR-confirmed or clinician-diagnosed COVID-19 case within 2 weeks of study entry. In the prospective study, whole blood, serum and a nasopharyngeal or oropharyngeal swab were collected from each participant by mobile phlebotomists. Over a roughly two-month period, participants in the prospective study had the option of providing additional blood draws and questionnaires. Prospective study blood samples were shipped either frozen or at room temperature before DNA extraction. The junction carries 16 bases between V and J, which are trimmed by 6 bases and 1 base respectively. The CDR3 numbers 15 residues from cysteine through phenylalanine. Just the 45-base CDR3 DNA is kept, in frame starting at base 1. Sequences LNHDA (CDR1) and SQIVND (CDR2) are obtained from the germline V gene (reference sequence).

The sequenced sample consisted of PBMCs or T cells enriched from blood (not recorded which). The TCR was taken from a woman between 40 and 55 years old who had been exposed to COVID-19. The chain joins TRBV19 to TRBJ2-7; the best D guess is TRBD1, with 5 bases matching. The sequenced DNA is TGTGCCAGTAGCCAGGAAAAGGGGTTTTCCTACGAGCAGTACTTC. Translated, it reads CASSQEKGFSYEQYF.